What follows are 9 T cell receptor beta chains derived from one specimen sequenced in a study of T cell responses to AZD1222 COVID-19 vaccine. Profiled with immunoSEQ multiplex PCR; TCRdb holds only in-frame clones, not every one. The table includes 180,000 or so clones, approximately 94% detected once. Sequencing used peripheral blood, obtained 28 days after the second AZD1222 dose. The receptors stem from an adult who received the AZD1222 COVID-19 vaccine.

The J gene is TRBJ2-3, the V gene TRBV20-1, with a possible D match to TRBD2 (5 bases). Germline V gene lookup returns CDR1 DFQATT and CDR2 SNEGSKA (reference sequence). The CDR3 has 15 residues. The V end lost 3 bases, the J end lost 5 bases, and 18 bases lay between the germline ends. The CDR3 nucleotides read TGCAGTGCTAGTGTGGTAGCGAGTAGTATAGATACGCAGTATTTT. Residues: CSASVVASSIDTQYF.

This chain joins TRBV6-1 and TRBJ2-5; 7 positions agree with TRBD1. V was pared by 3 bases and J by 1 base, with 5 bases of the junction left unmatched. Germline loops: CDR1 MNHNS, CDR2 SASEGT. The CDR3 sequence is 15 residues long. The CDR3 sequence: CASSETGLRQETQYF. The CDR3 coding sequence is TGTGCCAGCAGTGAGACAGGGTTACGCCAAGAGACCCAGTACTTC.

In this sample, this clone turned up once. This chain connects TRBV11-2 to TRBJ2-7; D unresolved. Per germline, CDR1 SGHAT and CDR2 FQNNGV. V dropped 1 base and J dropped 7 bases, with 5 bases sitting between them. The CDR3 runs to 11 residues. The CDR3 sequence is CASSLGQEQYF. The DNA of the CDR3 is TGTGCCAGCAGCTTAGGGCAGGAGCAGTACTTC.

This chain links TRBV15 with TRBJ1-1; perhaps TRBD1 as D (5 bases). Trimming removed 2 bases at V and 0 bases at J, with 10 bases between. This CDR3 spans 15 amino acids. CDR1 LNHNV and CDR2 YYDKDF come from the germline V gene (reference sequence). CDR3 DNA: TGTGCCACCAGCAGAACCCTGGGGGTGAACACTGAAGCTTTCTTT. Protein: CATSRTLGVNTEAFF. Full variable domain (remainder filled in from reference TRBV15 and TRBJ1-1): DAMVIQNPRYQVTQFGKPVTLSCSQTLNHNVMYWYQQKSSQAPKLLFHYYDKDFNNEADTPDNFQSRRPNTSFCFLDIRSPGLGDTAMYLCATSRTLGVNTEAFFGQGTRLTVV.

The V call is TRBV9, the J call TRBJ1-6; no clear D gene. The V end lost 0 bases, the J end lost 7 bases, and 8 bases lay between the germline ends. Germline V gives CDR1 SGDLS, CDR2 YYNGEE. CDR3 size: 14 residues. CDR3 in DNA: TGTGCCAGCAGCGTAGACTCGAGGAATTCACCCCTCCACTTT. Protein sequence: CASSVDSRNSPLHF.

The chain uses TRBV27 and TRBJ1-4; TRBD1 matches 9 bases. Germline V gene lookup returns CDR1 MNHEY and CDR2 SMNVEV (reference sequence). J gave up 6 bases and V 2 bases, and 7 bases lay outside the gene matches. This CDR3 region has 16 residues. The CDR3 coding sequence is TGTGCCAGCAGTTTAAGCTACAGGGGGCGATATGAAAAACTGTTTTTT. Translated: CASSLSYRGRYEKLFF.

This clone showed up just once. The rearrangement joins TRBV29-1 to TRBJ1-3; D is unclear. With 4 bases removed from V and 0 bases from J, the gap between germline ends came to 7 bases. CDR3 size: 13 residues. Germline V lookup: CDR1 SQVTM, CDR2 ANQGSEA. The DNA for the CDR3 is TGCAGCGTTGTTACCTCCTCTGGAAACACCATATATTTT. It yields the protein CSVVTSSGNTIYF.

A few counts support this clone. The chain recombines TRBV16 with TRBJ1-6; 8 positions match TRBD1. CDR1 KGHSY and CDR2 FQNENV come from the germline V gene. This CDR3 has 15 amino acids. After removal of 2 bases from V and 7 bases from J, the junction contained 4 bases not matched to a gene. The CDR3 spells CASSQQGAGNSPLHF. The CDR3 nucleotides read TGTGCCAGCAGCCAACAGGGGGCTGGAAATTCACCCCTCCACTTT. Complete variable domain (other parts from reference TRBV16 and TRBJ1-6): GEEVAQTPKHLVRGEGQKAKLYCAPIKGHSYVFWYQQVLKNEFKFLISFQNENVFDETGMPKERFSAKCLPNSPCSLEIQATKLEDSAVYFCASSQQGAGNSPLHFGNGTRLTVT.

This chain uses TRBV2 with TRBJ2-7; TRBD2 might be the D (6 bases). The V and J ends lost 9 bases and 4 bases respectively, with 19 bases between them. The CDR3 totals 14 residues. Germline CDR1 is SNHLY and CDR2 is FYNNEI. In nucleotides, the CDR3 is TGTGCCAGTCATTCGGGGGAAACCCCTTACGAGCAGTACTTC. This translates into CASHSGETPYEQYF.